Listed below are T cell receptor beta chains from one sample, sequenced in a study of T cell responses to AZD1222 COVID-19 vaccine. Data came from immunoSEQ multiplex PCR; TCRdb stores just in-frame clones and leaves some out. The table records about 130,000 clones, nearly 95% of them present only once. This material consisted of peripheral blood, taken on day 0 of AZD1222 vaccination. The source of these receptors is an adult in good health. CDR3s include the opening cysteine and the closing phenylalanine or tryptophan. A D gene is named only where the DNA matches it firmly.

j_call v_call d_call cdr3_aa cdr3_nt
TRBJ1-1 TRBV4-2 NA CASSQGGGEVNTEAFF TGTGCCAGCAGCCAAGGAGGGGGGGAGGTGAACACTGAAGCTTTCTTT
TRBJ2-7 TRBV6-2/TRBV6-3 NA CASSDWGDSYLSYEQYF TGTGCCAGCAGTGATTGGGGGGACAGTTACCTCTCCTACGAGCAGTACTTC
TRBJ1-4 TRBV19 NA CASRVASEKLFF TGTGCCAGTAGGGTTGCTTCTGAAAAACTGTTTTTT
TRBJ1-4 TRBV7-9 TRBD1 CASSLTGPKLFF TGTGCCAGCAGCTTGACAGGGCCTAAACTGTTTTTT
TRBJ1-1 TRBV5-1 NA CASSLAIFPPRRTEAFF TGCGCCAGCAGCTTGGCCATCTTTCCACCCCGCCGGACTGAAGCTTTCTTT
TRBJ1-1 TRBV19 NA CASNIGGSNTEAFF TGTGCCAGTAATATAGGTGGCTCTAACACTGAAGCTTTCTTT
TRBJ2-5 TRBV9 TRBD1 CASSAGTGERETQYF TGTGCCAGCAGCGCGGGGACAGGGGAGAGAGAGACCCAGTACTTC
TRBJ1-5 TRBV5-5 TRBD1 CASSVYLSGDRTEPQHF TGTGCCAGCAGCGTATACCTGTCCGGGGACAGGACTGAGCCCCAGCATTTT
TRBJ2-3 TRBV19 TRBD2 CASSLAGASTDTQYF TGTGCCAGTAGTCTAGCGGGGGCCAGCACAGATACGCAGTATTTT
TRBJ2-2 TRBV6-5 NA CASRQGNTGELFF TGTGCCAGCAGACAGGGGAACACCGGGGAGCTGTTTTTT
TRBJ2-1 TRBV19 TRBD1 CASRDPVDRLKQFF TGTGCCAGTAGAGATCCCGTGGACAGGTTAAAGCAGTTCTTC
TRBJ2-7 TRBV7-9 NA CASSLNRDEQYF TGTGCCAGCAGCTTGAACAGGGACGAGCAGTACTTC
TRBJ2-1 TRBV3-1/TRBV3-2 NA CASSPSSWRSSYNEQFF TGTGCCAGCAGCCCCAGCTCCTGGAGGAGCTCCTACAATGAGCAGTTCTTC
TRBJ2-7 TRBV19 TRBD2 CASSAGTSGAYEQYF TGTGCCAGTAGCGCCGGGACTAGCGGTGCCTACGAGCAGTACTTC
TRBJ2-3 TRBV4-2 TRBD2 CASSPFRGGSTDTQYF TGTGCCAGCAGCCCCTTCCGGGGGGGGAGCACAGATACGCAGTATTTT